This TCR beta chain originates from a study of blood T cell repertoires in COVID-19. Across the whole study: Acute and convalescent COVID-19 samples came from the United States, Italy and Spain. PBMCs, B-cell-depleted T cells, or T cells provided the cDNA or gDNA that made up the material.

This clone came up once. V shed 3 bases and J 4 bases; nucleotides not matched to a gene: 6. CDR1 is KGHSH and CDR2 is LQKENI in the germline V gene. This CDR3 comprises 16 residues. Original data processing: Amplification of reference gene primers was used by the study to estimate nucleated cell counts. Profiling relied on immunoSEQ multiplex PCR, and the TCRdb table lists in-frame clones only, not all of them. Clone size and the V and J calls come from that table; the DNA yielded D and trimming. The sample contains under 30,000 clones, around 86% of which appear only once. This sequence was found in a human donor with active COVID-19. The donor label of this sample is uncertain. The sample comprised peripheral blood. The V call is TRBV18, the J call TRBJ1-1; 12 bases align to TRBD1. CDR3 in amino acids: CASSPGTGGVSTEAFF. The CDR3 DNA sequence: TGTGCCAGCTCACCCGGGACAGGGGGCGTCAGCACTGAAGCTTTCTTT.